These T cell receptor beta chains were read from a single sample in a study of OX40 agonist ivuxolimab in advanced cancers. The method was immunoSEQ multiplex PCR; TCRdb's version includes in-frame clones alone and lacks a portion of them. The sample has over 50,000 clones, about 90% seen once. This specimen was CD4+ or CD8+ T cells sorted from blood, taken in a trial of the OX40 agonist ivuxolimab. Receptors originate from an adult with an advanced solid tumor such as melanoma, head and neck, liver or kidney cancer. Both conserved end residues are part of each CDR3. D genes are given only for firm matches.

d_gene: -
v_gene: TRBV9
CDR3aa: CASSVGGYSTDTQYF

d_gene: -
v_gene: TRBV11-2
CDR3aa: CASSQGIGGRDTEAFF

d_gene: -
v_gene: TRBV7-9
CDR3aa: CASSLGSGPGELFF

d_gene: -
v_gene: TRBV10-3
CDR3aa: CAIMKREGSYEQYF

d_gene: -
v_gene: TRBV6-5
CDR3aa: CASSYGIHFEAFF

d_gene: TRBD2
v_gene: TRBV6-1
CDR3aa: CASSEASGGANEQFF

d_gene: -
v_gene: TRBV28
CDR3aa: CASNGLWEVKNIQYF

d_gene: -
v_gene: TRBV21-1
CDR3aa: CASSTPGTGGGYTF

d_gene: -
v_gene: TRBV5-1
CDR3aa: CASSPTTLYEQYF

d_gene: -
v_gene: TRBV11-2
CDR3aa: CASSLSPRVYEQYF

d_gene: -
v_gene: TRBV6-6
CDR3aa: CASSYRGSSDTQYF

d_gene: -
v_gene: TRBV27
CDR3aa: CASSLGGVYGYTF

d_gene: -
v_gene: TRBV7-8
CDR3aa: CASSGRSGRRAFF

d_gene: -
v_gene: TRBV9
CDR3aa: CASSSAGDYEQYF

d_gene: TRBD1
v_gene: TRBV14
CDR3aa: CASSQAQGEAKNIQYF

d_gene: -
v_gene: TRBV25-1
CDR3aa: CASSDTYEQYF

d_gene: TRBD1
v_gene: TRBV29-1
CDR3aa: CSAMTGSNYEQYF

d_gene: -
v_gene: TRBV2
CDR3aa: CASSEGQSIGYTF

d_gene: TRBD1
v_gene: TRBV28
CDR3aa: CASSLSRDRVVSSEQFF

d_gene: -
v_gene: TRBV6-5
CDR3aa: CASSYLGKSFDGYTF

d_gene: -
v_gene: TRBV7-9
CDR3aa: CASSRDSMEQYF

d_gene: -
v_gene: TRBV7-9
CDR3aa: CASNLITEAFF

d_gene: -
v_gene: TRBV19
CDR3aa: CASSLGVSNEQFF

d_gene: -
v_gene: TRBV11-2
CDR3aa: CASSITGELFF

d_gene: -
v_gene: TRBV29-1
CDR3aa: CSVNGPEGDYEQYF

d_gene: -
v_gene: TRBV6-6
CDR3aa: CASCSGGLAKNIQYF

d_gene: -
v_gene: TRBV7-9
CDR3aa: CASSQGIAGSPYGYTF

d_gene: TRBD1
v_gene: TRBV9
CDR3aa: CASSLSGGGQRAFF

d_gene: -
v_gene: TRBV27
CDR3aa: CASSSARAHEQYF

d_gene: -
v_gene: TRBV4-1
CDR3aa: CASSQVGTLRKEKLFF

d_gene: -
v_gene: TRBV11-2
CDR3aa: CASSSEDKREQYF

d_gene: -
v_gene: TRBV5-4
CDR3aa: CASRADRAGEQYF

d_gene: TRBD1
v_gene: TRBV2
CDR3aa: CASSKGQQTYNEQFF

d_gene: -
v_gene: TRBV11-2
CDR3aa: CASSLRGYGYTF

d_gene: -
v_gene: TRBV28
CDR3aa: CASTGPLLRDQPQHF

d_gene: TRBD2
v_gene: TRBV27
CDR3aa: CASSTHGTRNYEQYF

d_gene: -
v_gene: TRBV28
CDR3aa: CASSRLLDPNEKLFF

d_gene: TRBD1
v_gene: TRBV5-8
CDR3aa: CASSPGTGRRAYEQYF

d_gene: TRBD1
v_gene: TRBV13
CDR3aa: CASNIQGDNQPQHF